This record covers a single T cell receptor beta chain. Clones were read by immunoSEQ multiplex PCR, and TCRdb kept only the in-frame ones, dropping some. Of around 320,000 clones in the sample, roughly 90% were seen once. The germline gives CDR1 MGHRA, CDR2 YSYEKL. Between the trimmed V and J ends, which lost 4 bases and 0 bases, there was a span of 14 bases. CDR3 length: 16 residues. The data originate from a study of blood T cell repertoires in COVID-19. The clonotype was recovered from a woman aged 25 to 39 who had been exposed to COVID-19. The chain combines TRBV4-1 with TRBJ2-3, with D maybe TRBD2 (5 bases). Sequenced input: PBMCs or T cells enriched from blood (not recorded which). In DNA, the CDR3 is TGCGCCAGCAGCCCAAACTCGGGATTGAGCACAGATACGCAGTATTTT. It yields the protein CASSPNSGLSTDTQYF.